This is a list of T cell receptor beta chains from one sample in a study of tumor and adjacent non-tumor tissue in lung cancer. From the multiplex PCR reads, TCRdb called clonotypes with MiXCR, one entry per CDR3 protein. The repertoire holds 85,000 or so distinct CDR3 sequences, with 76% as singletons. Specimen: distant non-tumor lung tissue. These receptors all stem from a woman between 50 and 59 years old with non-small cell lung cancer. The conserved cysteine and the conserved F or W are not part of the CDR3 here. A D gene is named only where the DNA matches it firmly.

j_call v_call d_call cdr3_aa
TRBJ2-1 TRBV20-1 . STSGVMIEEQF
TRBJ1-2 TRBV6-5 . ASSYGNGYT
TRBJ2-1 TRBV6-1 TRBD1 ASSEVYRGSNEQF
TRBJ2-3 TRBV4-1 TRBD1 SSSRSGQGTDTQY
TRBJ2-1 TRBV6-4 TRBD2 ASSTSEEGEQF
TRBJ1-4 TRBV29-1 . SVPGPTNEKLF
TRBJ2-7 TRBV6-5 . ASSYSRKAYEQY
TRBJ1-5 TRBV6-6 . AGSYGQGTNQPRH
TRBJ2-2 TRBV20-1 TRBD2 SARRLAGAGLAGEPF
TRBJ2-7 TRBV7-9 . ASSLAEGLYEQY
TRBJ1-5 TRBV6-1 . ASSVATFNVRVHQPKH
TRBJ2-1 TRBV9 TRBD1 ASSKYGTGGRNGQF
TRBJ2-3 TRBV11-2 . ASSLSGTDTQY
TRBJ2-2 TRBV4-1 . ASMWEYTWELF
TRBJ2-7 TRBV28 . ASTLGSGGEQY
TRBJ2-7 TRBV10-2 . ASSVWRGRASNEQY
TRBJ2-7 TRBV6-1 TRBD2 ASSTGTSGRQSCEQY
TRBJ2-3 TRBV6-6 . VSTDDRTTDTRY
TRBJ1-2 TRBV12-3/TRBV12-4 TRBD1 ASNIGTDYGYT
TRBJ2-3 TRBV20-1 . SARESGLSTTDTQF
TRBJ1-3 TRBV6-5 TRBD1 ATSITLIGGSGNTIF
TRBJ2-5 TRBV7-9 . ASNPPGGQQAIKTHY
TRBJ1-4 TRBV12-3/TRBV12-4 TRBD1 ASSQQGYDEKPF
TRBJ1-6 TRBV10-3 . AIRPGQPLNSPLH
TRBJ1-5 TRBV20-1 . SARVDSNQPQH
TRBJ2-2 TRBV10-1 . TNRLGRTGELF
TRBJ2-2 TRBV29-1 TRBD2 SVMTSGREDTGKLF
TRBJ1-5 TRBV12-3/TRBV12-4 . ARSPGHATQH
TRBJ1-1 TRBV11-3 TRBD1 ASSQTGVSTEAF
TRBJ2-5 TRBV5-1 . ASSSWTGHGISSSTQY
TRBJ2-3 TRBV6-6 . ASTEDSTTDTRY
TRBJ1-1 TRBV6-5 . ASSYSSMNIEAF
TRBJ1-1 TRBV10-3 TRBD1 AISGNRGDTEAF
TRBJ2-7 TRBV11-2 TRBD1 TSNTGTGRTYEQN
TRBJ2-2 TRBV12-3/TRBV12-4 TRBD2 VSRAGEWTGELF
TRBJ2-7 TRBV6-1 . ASRENPRNHPYEQY
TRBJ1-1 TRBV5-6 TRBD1 ASSGQGAVVF
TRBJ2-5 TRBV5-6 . ASSSTGREAQY
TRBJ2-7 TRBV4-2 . ASSQLGTLSYEQY
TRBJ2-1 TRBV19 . ATSATSNEQF
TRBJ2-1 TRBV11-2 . VSSLGLGGTSEQF
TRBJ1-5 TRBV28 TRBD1 DGRPTGAGQSQH
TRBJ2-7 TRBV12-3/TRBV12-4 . ANSSKDYEQY
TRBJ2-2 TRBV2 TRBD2 ASDAGARTGELF
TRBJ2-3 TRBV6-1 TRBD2 ATTETLAGGRDKQY
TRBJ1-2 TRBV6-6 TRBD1 ASSPRRGQPNYGYT